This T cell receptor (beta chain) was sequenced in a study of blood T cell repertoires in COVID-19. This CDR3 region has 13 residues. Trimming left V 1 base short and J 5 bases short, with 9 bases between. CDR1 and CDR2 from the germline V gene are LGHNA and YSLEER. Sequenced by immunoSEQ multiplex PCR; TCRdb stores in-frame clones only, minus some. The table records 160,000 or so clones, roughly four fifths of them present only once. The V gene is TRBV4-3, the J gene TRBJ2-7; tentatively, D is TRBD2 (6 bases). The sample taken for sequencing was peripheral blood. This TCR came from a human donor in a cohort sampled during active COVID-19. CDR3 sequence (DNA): TGCGCCAGCAGCCAAGGACTAGGCAACGAGCAGTACTTC. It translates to CASSQGLGNEQYF.